This T cell receptor (beta chain) comes out of a study of blood T cell repertoires in COVID-19. Across the study: Sample material is recorded as cDNA or gDNA derived from T cells, B-cell-depleted T cells, or PBMCs.

Germline V gene sequence: CDR1 ENHRY, CDR2 SYGVKD. The V end was cut by 4 bases, the J end by 0 bases, with 15 bases between. This CDR3 has 16 residues. Profiled with immunoSEQ multiplex PCR; TCRdb holds only in-frame clones, not every one. The sample has approximately 69,000 clones; 82% are singletons. Source material: peripheral blood. V usage is TRBV10-3 and J usage is TRBJ1-1; D is perhaps TRBD1 (5 bases). This TCR was sampled from a woman of 80 years or more with acute or convalescent COVID-19. CDR3 region: CAISVGWGELNTEAFF. The CDR3 DNA sequence: TGTGCCATCAGTGTGGGTTGGGGGGAGCTGAACACTGAAGCTTTCTTT.